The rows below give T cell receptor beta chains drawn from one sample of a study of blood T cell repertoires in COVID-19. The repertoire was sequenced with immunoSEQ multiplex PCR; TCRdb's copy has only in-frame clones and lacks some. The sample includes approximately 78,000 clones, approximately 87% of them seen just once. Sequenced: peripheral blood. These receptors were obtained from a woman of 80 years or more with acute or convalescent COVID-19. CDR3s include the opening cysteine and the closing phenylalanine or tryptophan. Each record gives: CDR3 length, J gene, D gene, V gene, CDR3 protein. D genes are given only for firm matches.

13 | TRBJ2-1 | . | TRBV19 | CASSFLTSNEQFF
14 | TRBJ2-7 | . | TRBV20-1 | CSASRTGSAYEQYF
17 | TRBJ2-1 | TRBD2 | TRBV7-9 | CASSLISLGTSDGEQFF
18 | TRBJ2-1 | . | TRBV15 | CATSRDGLAMYRGNEQFF
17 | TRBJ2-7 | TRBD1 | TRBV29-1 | CSPTGDRGGVTSYEQYF
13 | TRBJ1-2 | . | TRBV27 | CASSDRTRGGYTF
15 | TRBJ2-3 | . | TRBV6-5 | CASSYQGPYTDTQYF
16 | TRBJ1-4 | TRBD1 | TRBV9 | CASSVGPGQGDEKLFF
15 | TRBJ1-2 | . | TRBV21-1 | CASSRMALQENGYTF
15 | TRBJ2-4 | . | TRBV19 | CASSEGHLKKNIQYF
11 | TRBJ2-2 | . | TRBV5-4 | CASSRLGELFF
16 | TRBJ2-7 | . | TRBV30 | CAWSVQTGLGSYEQYF
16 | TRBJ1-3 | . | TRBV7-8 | CASSQDSGITGNTIYF
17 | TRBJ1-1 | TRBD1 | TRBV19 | CASSEWDRGRANTEAFF
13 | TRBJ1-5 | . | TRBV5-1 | CASSLELNQPQHF
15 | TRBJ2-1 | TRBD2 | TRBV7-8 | CASSRTSGGSNEQFF
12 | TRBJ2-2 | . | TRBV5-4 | CASSLAVGELFF
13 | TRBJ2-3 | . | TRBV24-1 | CATSPRGQDTQYF
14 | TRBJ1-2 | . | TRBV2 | CASTSRGGAGGYTF
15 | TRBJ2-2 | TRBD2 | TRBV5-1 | CASTLRGGGDGELFF
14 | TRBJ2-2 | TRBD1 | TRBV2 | CASREQGAAGELFF
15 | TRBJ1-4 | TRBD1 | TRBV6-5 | CASSSRTGLLEKLFF
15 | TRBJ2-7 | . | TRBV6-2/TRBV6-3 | CASSLPGPKTGEQYF
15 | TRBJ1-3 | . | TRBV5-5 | CASSRAGSEGNTIYF
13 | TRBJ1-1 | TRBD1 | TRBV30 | CAWGDRRNTEAFF
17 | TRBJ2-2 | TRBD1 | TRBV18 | CASSRQSGQGPTGELFF
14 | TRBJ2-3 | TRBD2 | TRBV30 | CACSTSGRTDTQYF
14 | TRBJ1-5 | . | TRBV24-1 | CATSPRSVNQPQHF
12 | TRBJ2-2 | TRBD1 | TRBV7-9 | CASSPGQGELFF
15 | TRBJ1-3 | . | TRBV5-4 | CASSLVQGEGNTIYF
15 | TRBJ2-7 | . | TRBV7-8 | CASSSGGTGPYEQYF
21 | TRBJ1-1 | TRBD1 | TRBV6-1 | CASSETAGHLWVGQALGEAFF
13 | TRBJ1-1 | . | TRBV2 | CASGRQVNTEAFF
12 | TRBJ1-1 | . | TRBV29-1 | CSVRTWNTEAFF
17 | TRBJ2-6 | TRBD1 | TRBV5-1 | CASSLVGRGPGANVLTF
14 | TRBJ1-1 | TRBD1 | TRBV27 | CASSLTGGYTEAFF
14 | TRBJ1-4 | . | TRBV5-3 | CARSLGPKEEKLFF
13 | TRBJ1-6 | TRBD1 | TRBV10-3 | CAIRQGANSPLHF
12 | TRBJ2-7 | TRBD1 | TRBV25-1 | CASSESRGEQYF
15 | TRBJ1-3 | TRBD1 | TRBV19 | CASSLRQGSGNTIYF
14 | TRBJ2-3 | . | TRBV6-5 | CASSYRGSGDTQYF
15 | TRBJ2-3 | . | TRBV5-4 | CASSLATGQQDTQYF